This T cell receptor (beta chain) is drawn from a study of T-cell reconstitution after alpha-beta-depleted transplantation in children. There are a few counts of this clonotype. TCRbeta library preparation incorporated unique molecular identifiers. MiXCR, applied by TCRdb to the PCR reads, yields one record per CDR3 protein. The data contain about 470,000 distinct CDR3 sequences, 43% of them singletons. This specimen consisted of PBMCs, obtained before TCRalphabeta/CD19-depleted stem cell transplant. The source of this sequence is a girl aged 2 to 9 with aplastic anemia, due to receive a stem cell transplant.

The CDR3 region is CASSPRQTTRTDTQYF. CDR3 bases: TGTGCCAGCAGTCCTAGGCAAACCACTCGCACAGATACGCAGTATTTT. This chain uses TRBV27 with TRBJ2-3; unclear D gene. Trimming removed 5 bases at V and 1 base at J, with 16 bases between. There are 16 residues in the CDR3. The V gene's germline CDR1 is MNHEY and CDR2 SMNVEV (reference sequence).